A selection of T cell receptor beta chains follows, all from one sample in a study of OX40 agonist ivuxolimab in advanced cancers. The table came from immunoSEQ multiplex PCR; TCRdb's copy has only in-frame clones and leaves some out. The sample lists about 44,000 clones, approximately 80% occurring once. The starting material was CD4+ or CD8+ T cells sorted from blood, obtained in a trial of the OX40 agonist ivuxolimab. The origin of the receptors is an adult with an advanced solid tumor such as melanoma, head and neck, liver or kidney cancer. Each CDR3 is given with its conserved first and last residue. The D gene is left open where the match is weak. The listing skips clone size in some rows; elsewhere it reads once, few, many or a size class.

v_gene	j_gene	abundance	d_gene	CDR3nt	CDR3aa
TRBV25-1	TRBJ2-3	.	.	TGTGCCAGCAGTGAGTGGGATACGCAGTATTTT	CASSEWDTQYF
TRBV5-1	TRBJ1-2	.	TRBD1	TGCGCCAGCAGCGCCCCGGGACAGGGGACCTATGGCTACACCTTC	CASSAPGQGTYGYTF
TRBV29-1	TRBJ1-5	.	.	TGCAGCGTTGAGGGGGTTATGGGCAATCAGCCCCAGCATTTT	CSVEGVMGNQPQHF
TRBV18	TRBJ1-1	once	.	TGTGCCAGCTCACCTTTCGGGGGGAGCACTGAAGCTTTCTTT	CASSPFGGSTEAFF
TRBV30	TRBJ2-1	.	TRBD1	TGTGCCTGGAGTTCTTCTCTCCGGGACAGGGGGCTCAATGAGCAGTTCTTC	CAWSSSLRDRGLNEQFF
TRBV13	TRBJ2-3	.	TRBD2	TGTGCCAGCAGCTTAAGAGCGGGAGGGCAGACAGATACGCAGTATTTT	CASSLRAGGQTDTQYF
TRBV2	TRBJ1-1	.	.	TGTGCCAGCAGTGTAGATGGGGGAACCACTGAAGCTTTCTTT	CASSVDGGTTEAFF
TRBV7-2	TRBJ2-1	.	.	TGTGCCAGCAGCTTAGCTCCCAATGAGCAGTTCTTC	CASSLAPNEQFF
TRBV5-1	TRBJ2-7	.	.	TGCGCCAGCAGCTTGGGACAGGGACTCGAGCAGTACTTC	CASSLGQGLEQYF
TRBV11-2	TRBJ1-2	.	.	TGTGCCAGCAGCTTAGGTCAGGGGCGCTATGGCTACACCTTC	CASSLGQGRYGYTF
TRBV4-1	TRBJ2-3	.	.	TGCGCCAGCAGCAAACAAGAAGGGAGCACAGATACGCAGTATTTT	CASSKQEGSTDTQYF
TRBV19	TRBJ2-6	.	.	TGTGCCAGTAGTCCTGGGAACTCTGGGGCCAACGTCCTGACTTTC	CASSPGNSGANVLTF
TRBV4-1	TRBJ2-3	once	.	TGCGCCAGCAGCCAGGCCACGACCACAACAGATACGCAGTATTTT	CASSQATTTTDTQYF
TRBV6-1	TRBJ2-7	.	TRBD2	TGTGCCAGCAGCCCTAGCGGGAGCGAGCAGTACTTC	CASSPSGSEQYF
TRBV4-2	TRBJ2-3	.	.	TGTGCCAGCAGCTATGAGGGGCGAACGGGGTCAGATACGCAGTATTTT	CASSYEGRTGSDTQYF
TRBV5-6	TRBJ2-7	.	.	TGTGCCAGCAGCTTTAAACAGTTCTCCACCCCTGGGGAGCAGTACTTC	CASSFKQFSTPGEQYF
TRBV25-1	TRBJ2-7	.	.	TGTGCCAGCAGTGAATATTCGGCCGGATCGGGCGAGCAGTACTTC	CASSEYSAGSGEQYF
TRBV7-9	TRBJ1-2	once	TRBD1	TGTGCCAGCAGCTTAGCGCTTGGGACAGGGAGGGATGACTATGGCTACACCTTC	CASSLALGTGRDDYGYTF
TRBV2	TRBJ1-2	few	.	TGTGCCAGCAGTGAAAGGGGTAGGAATGGCTACACCTTC	CASSERGRNGYTF
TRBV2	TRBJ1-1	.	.	TGTGCCAGCAGCTCATTTGGGACACCTAACACTGAAGCTTTCTTT	CASSSFGTPNTEAFF
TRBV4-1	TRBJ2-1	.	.	TGCGCCAGCAGCCAAGAGACAGCAATCCCTAACTATGAGCAGTTCTTC	CASSQETAIPNYEQFF
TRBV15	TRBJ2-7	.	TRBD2	TGTGCCACCAGCAGTCCAACTAGCGGGAGGGCCTTCTACGAGCAGTACTTC	CATSSPTSGRAFYEQYF
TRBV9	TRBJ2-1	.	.	TGTGCCAGCAGCGCCTCGGACTACAATGAGCAGTTCTTC	CASSASDYNEQFF
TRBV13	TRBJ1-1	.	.	TGTGCCAGCAGCGACCTACAGGCTAACACTGAAGCTTTCTTT	CASSDLQANTEAFF
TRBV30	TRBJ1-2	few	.	TGTGCCTGGAGTTCACCGGCGGGGGATCGCTACACCTTC	CAWSSPAGDRYTF
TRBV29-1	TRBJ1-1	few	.	TGCAGCGTCGCCTTGAACTTACGGGGCGCTGAAGCTTTCTTT	CSVALNLRGAEAFF
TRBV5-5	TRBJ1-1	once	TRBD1	TGTGCCAGCAGCTTAAAATTACAGGGGGCGGGCACTGAAGCTTTCTTT	CASSLKLQGAGTEAFF
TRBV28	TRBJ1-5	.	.	TGTGCCAGCAGTTTAGGGGGAAAATCCCCCCAGCATTTT	CASSLGGKSPQHF
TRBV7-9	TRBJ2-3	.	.	TGTGCCAGCAGCTTAGCTAGAGATACGCAGTATTTT	CASSLARDTQYF
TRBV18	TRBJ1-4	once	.	TGTGCCAGCTCACCCGACAAGGAGGGTATTAATGAAAAACTGTTTTTT	CASSPDKEGINEKLFF
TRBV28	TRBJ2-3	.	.	TGTGCCAGCAGTTTAGGCACAGATACGCAGTATTTT	CASSLGTDTQYF
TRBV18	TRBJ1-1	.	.	TGTGCCAGCTCACCACAGGAACTGAACACTGAAGCTTTCTTT	CASSPQELNTEAFF
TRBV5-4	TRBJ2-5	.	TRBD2	TGCGCCAGCAGCCGGAACTTGGGGACTAGCGGGACCGGGGAGACCCAGTACTTC	CASSRNLGTSGTGETQYF
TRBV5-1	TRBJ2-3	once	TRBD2	TGCGCCAGCAGCCGAAATAAAGCGGGAGGGAGCACAGATACGCAGTATTTT	CASSRNKAGGSTDTQYF
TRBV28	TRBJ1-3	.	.	TGTGCCAGCAGTTCAACAAGCTTAGCAGGCAGCGACTCTGGAAACACCATATATTTT	CASSSTSLAGSDSGNTIYF
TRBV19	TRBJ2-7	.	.	TGTGCCAGTAGTATTCGTTTTGGACTTACCTACGAGCAGTACTTC	CASSIRFGLTYEQYF
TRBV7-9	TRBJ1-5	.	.	TGTGCCAGCAGCTTAATGGATCAGCCCCAGCATTTT	CASSLMDQPQHF
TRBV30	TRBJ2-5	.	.	TGTGCCTGGAGTACAGTCGGGCAAGAGACCCAGTACTTC	CAWSTVGQETQYF
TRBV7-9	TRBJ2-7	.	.	TGTGCCAGCAGCTCACAGGTGCGGACCTACGAGCAGTACTTC	CASSSQVRTYEQYF
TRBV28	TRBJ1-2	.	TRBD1	TGTGCCAGCAGTTTAGGACAGGGGAATGGCTACACCTTC	CASSLGQGNGYTF
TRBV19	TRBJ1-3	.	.	TGTGCCAGTAGTAATCCCTCCTCTGGAAACACCATATATTTT	CASSNPSSGNTIYF
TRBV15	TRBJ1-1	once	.	TGTGCCACCAGCAGCCCGAACACTGAAGCTTTCTTT	CATSSPNTEAFF
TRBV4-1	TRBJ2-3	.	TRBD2	TGCGCCAGCAGCCACTCTCCGATCCTAGCGGGAGGGCGGGGAGATACGCAGTATTTT	CASSHSPILAGGRGDTQYF
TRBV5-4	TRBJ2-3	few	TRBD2	TGTGCCAGCAGCTTGGCCGGGTCGGGAGGGTTGGATACGCAGTATTTT	CASSLAGSGGLDTQYF
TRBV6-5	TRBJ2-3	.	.	TGTGCCAGCAGTTTGCGCGGCTACCCAGATACGCAGTATTTT	CASSLRGYPDTQYF
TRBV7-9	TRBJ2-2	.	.	TGTGCCAGCAGACGCGAGGGCGGGGAGCTGTTTTTT	CASRREGGELFF
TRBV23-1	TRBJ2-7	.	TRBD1	TGCGCCAGCAGTCAAAAGGGGACAGGTCGCTCCTACGAGCAGTACTTC	CASSQKGTGRSYEQYF
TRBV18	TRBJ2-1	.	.	TGTGCCAGCTCACCAGGGGGGAATGAGCAGTTCTTC	CASSPGGNEQFF
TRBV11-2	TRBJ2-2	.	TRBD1	TGTGCCAGCAGCTCGGTCAGGGGGCCGACCGGGGAGCTGTTTTTT	CASSSVRGPTGELFF